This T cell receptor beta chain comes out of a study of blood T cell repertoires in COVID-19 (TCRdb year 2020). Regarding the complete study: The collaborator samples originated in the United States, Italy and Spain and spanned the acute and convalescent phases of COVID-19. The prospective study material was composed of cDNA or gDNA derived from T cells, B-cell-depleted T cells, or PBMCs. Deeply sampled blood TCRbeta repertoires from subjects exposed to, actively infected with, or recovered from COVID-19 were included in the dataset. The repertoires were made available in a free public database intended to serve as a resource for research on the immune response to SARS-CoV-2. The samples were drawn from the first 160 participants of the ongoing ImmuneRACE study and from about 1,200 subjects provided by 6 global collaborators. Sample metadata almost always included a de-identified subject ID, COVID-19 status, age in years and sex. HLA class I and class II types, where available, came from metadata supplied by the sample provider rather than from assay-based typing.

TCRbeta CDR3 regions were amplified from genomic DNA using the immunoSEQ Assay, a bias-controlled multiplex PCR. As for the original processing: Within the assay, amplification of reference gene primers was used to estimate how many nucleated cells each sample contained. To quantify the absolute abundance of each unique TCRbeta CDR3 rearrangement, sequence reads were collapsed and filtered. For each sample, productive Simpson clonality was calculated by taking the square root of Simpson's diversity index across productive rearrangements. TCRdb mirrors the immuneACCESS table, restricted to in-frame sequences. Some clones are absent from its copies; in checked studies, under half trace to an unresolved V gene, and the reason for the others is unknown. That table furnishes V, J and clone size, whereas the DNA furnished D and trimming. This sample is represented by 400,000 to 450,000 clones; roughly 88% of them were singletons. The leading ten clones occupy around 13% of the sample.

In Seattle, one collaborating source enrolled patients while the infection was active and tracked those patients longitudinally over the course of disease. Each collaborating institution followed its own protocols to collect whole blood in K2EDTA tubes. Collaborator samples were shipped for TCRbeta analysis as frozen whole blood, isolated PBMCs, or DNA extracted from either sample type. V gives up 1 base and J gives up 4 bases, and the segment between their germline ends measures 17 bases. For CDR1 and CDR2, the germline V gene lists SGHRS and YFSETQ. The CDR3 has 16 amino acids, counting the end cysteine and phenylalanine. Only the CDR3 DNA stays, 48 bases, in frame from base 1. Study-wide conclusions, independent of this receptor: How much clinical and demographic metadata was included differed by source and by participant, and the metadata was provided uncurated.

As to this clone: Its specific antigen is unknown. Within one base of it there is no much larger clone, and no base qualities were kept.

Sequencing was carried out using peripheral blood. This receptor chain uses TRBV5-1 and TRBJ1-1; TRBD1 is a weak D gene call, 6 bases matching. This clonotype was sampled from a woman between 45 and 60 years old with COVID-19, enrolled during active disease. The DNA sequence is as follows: TGCGCCAGCAGCTTGTTTTCTGGGGGCGCGGGCACTGAAGCTTTCTTT. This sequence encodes CASSLFSGGAGTEAFF.